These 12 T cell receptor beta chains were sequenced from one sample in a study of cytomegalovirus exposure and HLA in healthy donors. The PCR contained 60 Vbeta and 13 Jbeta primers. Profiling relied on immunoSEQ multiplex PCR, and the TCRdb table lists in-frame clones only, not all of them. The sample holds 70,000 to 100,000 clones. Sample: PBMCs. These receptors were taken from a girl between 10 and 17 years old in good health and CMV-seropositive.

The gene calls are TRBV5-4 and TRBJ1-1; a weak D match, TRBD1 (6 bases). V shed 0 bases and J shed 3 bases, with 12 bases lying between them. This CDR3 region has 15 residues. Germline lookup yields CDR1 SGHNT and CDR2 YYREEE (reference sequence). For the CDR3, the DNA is TGTGCCAGCAGCTTGGACCCAGGGGCATACACTGAAGCTTTCTTT. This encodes CASSLDPGAYTEAFF.

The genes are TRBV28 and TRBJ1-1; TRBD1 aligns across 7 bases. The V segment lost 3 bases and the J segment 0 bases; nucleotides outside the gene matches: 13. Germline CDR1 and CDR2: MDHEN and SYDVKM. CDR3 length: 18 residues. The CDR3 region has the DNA TGTGCCAGCAGTTTGACAGGGACAATCGAGATATTGAACACTGAAGCTTTCTTT. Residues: CASSLTGTIEILNTEAFF.

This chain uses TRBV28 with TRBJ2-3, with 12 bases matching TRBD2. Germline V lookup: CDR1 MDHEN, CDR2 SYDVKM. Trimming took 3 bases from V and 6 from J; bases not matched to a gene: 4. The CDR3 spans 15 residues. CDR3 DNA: TGTGCCAGCAGTTTTCCTAGCGGGGGGGCTGATACGCAGTATTTT. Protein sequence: CASSFPSGGADTQYF.

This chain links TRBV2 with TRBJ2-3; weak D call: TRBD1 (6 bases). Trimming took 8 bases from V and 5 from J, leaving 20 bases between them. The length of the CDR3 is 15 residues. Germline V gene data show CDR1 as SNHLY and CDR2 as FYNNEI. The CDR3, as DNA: TGTGCCAGCCACCGGGACATCACACGACAAGATACGCAGTATTTT. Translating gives CASHRDITRQDTQYF.

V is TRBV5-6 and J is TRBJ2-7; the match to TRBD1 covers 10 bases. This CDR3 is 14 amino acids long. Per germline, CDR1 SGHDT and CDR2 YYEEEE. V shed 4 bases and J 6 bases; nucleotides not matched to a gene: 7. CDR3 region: CASSVDRGLSEQYV. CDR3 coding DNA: TGTGCCAGCAGCGTCGACAGGGGGCTTAGCGAGCAGTACGTC.

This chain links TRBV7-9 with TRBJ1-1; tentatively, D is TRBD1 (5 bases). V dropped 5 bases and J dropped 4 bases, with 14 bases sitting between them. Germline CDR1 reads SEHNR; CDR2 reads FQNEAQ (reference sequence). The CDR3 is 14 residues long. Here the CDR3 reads CASSAQGGSTEAFF. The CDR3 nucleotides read TGTGCCAGCAGCGCCCAGGGAGGCAGCACTGAAGCTTTCTTT. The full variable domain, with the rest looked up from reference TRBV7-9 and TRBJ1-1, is DTGVSQNPRHKITKRGQNVTFRCDPISEHNRLYWYRQTLGQGPEFLTYFQNEAQLEKSRLLSDRFSAERPKGSFSTLEIQRTEQGDSAMYLCASSAQGGSTEAFFGQGTRLTVV.

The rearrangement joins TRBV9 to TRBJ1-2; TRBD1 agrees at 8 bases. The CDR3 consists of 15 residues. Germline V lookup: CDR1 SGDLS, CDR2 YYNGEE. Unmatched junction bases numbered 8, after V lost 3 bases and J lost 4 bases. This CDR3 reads CASSADGTGLYGYTF. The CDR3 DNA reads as TGTGCCAGCAGCGCGGACGGGACAGGACTCTATGGCTACACCTTC.

DNA of the CDR3: TGTGCCAGCAGCAACCGGGACAGGGGCCTGGCCGGAAACACCATATATTTT. It translates to CASSNRDRGLAGNTIYF. V gene TRBV14 combines with J gene TRBJ1-3, with TRBD1 matching over 10 bases. Trimming at V came to 5 bases and at J to 4 bases, leaving 11 bases not matched to a gene. Per the germline V gene, CDR1 is SGHDN and CDR2 is FVKESK. The CDR3 has 17 residues.

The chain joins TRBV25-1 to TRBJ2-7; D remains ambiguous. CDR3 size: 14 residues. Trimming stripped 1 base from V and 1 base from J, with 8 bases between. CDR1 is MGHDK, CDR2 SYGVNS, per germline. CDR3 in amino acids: CASSELHRSYEQYF. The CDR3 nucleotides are TGTGCCAGCAGTGAATTACACAGATCCTACGAGCAGTACTTC.

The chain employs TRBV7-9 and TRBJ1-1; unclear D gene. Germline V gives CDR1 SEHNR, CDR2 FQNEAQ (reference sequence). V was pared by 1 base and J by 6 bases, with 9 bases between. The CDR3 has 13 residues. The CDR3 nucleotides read TGTGCCAGCAGCTTAGATGTGGCTGCTGAAGCTTTCTTT. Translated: CASSLDVAAEAFF.

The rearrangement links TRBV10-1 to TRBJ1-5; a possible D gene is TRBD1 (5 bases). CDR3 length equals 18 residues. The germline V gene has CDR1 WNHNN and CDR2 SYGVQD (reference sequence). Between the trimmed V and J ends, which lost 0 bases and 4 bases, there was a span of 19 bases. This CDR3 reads CASSESRGGTSPNQPQHF. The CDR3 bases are TGCGCCAGCAGTGAGTCACGCGGGGGAACTTCGCCTAATCAGCCCCAGCATTTT.

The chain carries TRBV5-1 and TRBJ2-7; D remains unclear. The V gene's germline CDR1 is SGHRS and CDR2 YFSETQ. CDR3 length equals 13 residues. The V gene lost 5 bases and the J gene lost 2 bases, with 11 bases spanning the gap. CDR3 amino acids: CASSSVSPYEQYF. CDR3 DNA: TGCGCCAGCAGTTCCGTTTCCCCCTACGAGCAGTACTTC.